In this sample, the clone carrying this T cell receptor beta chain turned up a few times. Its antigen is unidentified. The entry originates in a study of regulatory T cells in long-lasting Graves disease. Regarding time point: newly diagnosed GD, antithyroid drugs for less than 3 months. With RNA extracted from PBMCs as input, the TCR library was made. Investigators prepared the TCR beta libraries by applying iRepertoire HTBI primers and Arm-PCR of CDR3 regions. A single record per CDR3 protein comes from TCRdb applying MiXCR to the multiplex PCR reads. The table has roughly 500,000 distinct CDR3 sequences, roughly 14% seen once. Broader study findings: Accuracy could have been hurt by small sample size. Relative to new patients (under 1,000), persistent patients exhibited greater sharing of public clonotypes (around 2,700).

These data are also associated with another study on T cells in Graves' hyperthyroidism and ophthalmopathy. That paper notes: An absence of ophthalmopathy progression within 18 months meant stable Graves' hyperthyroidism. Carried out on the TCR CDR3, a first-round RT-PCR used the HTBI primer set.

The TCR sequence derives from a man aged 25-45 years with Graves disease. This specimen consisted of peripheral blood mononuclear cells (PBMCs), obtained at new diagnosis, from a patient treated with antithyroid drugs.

The CDR3: CSARDPGQGNNSPLHF. The DNA of the CDR3 is TGCAGTGCTAGAGATCCGGGACAGGGTAATAATTCACCCCTCCACTTT. V gene TRBV20-1 combines with J gene TRBJ1-6; 9 bases map to TRBD1. With 0 bases clipped from V and 5 bases from J, the junction kept 5 bases outside the gene matches. This CDR3 has 16 residues. The germline gives CDR1 DFQATT, CDR2 SNEGSKA (reference sequence).